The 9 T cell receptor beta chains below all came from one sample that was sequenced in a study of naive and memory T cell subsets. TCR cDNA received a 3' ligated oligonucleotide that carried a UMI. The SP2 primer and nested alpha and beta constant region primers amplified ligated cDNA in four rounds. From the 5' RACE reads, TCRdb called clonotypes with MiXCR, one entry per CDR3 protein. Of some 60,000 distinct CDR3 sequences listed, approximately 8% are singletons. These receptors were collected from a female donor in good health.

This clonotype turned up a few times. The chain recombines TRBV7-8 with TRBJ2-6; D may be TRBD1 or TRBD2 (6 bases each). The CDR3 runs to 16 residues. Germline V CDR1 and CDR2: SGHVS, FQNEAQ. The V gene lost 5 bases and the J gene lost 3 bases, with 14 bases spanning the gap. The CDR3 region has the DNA TGTGCCAGCAGCCGCTGGGGGGCGCTTGGGGCCAACGTCCTGACTTTC. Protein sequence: CASSRWGALGANVLTF.

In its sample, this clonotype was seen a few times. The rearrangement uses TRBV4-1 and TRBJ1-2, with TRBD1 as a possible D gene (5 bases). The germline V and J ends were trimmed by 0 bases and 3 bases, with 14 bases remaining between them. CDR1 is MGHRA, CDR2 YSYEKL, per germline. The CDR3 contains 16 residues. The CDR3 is CASSQDPRGFDYGYTF. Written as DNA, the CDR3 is TGCGCCAGCAGCCAAGATCCCCGGGGCTTTGACTATGGCTACACCTTC.

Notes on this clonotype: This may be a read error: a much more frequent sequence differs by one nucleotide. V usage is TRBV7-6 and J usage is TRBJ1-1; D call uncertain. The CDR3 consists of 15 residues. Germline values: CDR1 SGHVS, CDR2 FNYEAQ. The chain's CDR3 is CASSLVGGRNTEALF. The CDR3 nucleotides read TGTGCCAGCAGCTTAGTGGGAGGGCGGAACACTGAAGCTCTCTTT.

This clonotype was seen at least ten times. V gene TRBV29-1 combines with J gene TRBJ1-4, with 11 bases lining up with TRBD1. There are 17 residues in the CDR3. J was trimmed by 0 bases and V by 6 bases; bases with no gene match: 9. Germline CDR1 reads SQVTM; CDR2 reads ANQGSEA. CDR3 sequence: CSVTGTGGNPTNEKLFF. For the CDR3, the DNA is TGCAGCGTGACCGGGACAGGGGGAAATCCAACTAATGAAAAACTGTTTTTT.

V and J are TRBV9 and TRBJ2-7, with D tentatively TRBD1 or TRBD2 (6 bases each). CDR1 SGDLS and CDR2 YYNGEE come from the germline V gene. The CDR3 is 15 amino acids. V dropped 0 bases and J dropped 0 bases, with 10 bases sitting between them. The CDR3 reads CASSVAGASSYEQYF. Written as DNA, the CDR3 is TGTGCCAGCAGCGTAGCGGGGGCGAGCTCCTACGAGCAGTACTTC.

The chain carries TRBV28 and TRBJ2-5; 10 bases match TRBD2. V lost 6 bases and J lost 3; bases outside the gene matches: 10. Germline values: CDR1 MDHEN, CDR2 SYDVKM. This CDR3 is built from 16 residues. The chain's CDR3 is CASSPIGLADKETQYF. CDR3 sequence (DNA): TGTGCCAGCAGCCCAATCGGACTAGCGGATAAAGAGACCCAGTACTTC.

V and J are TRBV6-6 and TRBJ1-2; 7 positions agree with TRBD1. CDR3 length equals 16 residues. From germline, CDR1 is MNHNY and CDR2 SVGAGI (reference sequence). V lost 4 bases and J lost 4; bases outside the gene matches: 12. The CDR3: CASSFLATGAFYGYTF. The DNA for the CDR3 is TGTGCCAGCAGTTTCCTAGCTACAGGGGCCTTCTATGGCTACACCTTC.

In nucleotides, the CDR3 is TGTGCCAGCAGTTGGGACAGGGGGAAGACCCAGTACTTC. Amino acid sequence: CASSWDRGKTQYF. The rearrangement joins TRBV27 to TRBJ2-5; 11 nucleotides line up with TRBD1. CDR3 length: 13 residues. CDR1 is MNHEY, CDR2 SMNVEV, per germline (reference sequence). The V gene end was trimmed by 4 bases and the J gene end by 6 bases; junction bases not matched to a gene: 1.

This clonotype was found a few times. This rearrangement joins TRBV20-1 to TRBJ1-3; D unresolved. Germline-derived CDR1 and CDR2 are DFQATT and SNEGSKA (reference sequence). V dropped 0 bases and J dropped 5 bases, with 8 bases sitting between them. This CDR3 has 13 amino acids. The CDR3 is CSAREAGRNTIYF. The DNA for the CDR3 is TGCAGTGCTAGAGAAGCCGGCCGAAACACCATATATTTT.